This is a list of T cell receptor beta chains from one sample in a study of response to subunit inactivated influenza vaccine. TCRdb reanalysed the RT-PCR reads using MiXCR and keeps one entry per CDR3 protein. This sample has roughly 650,000 distinct CDR3 sequences; 14% occur once, and the top ten carry approximately 7.6%. Material: PBMCs from blood, obtained 14 days before vaccination. These receptor sequences come from a man aged 50 to 59 who received an inactivated influenza vaccine. The CDR3 runs from the conserved cysteine through the conserved F or W. Each record gives: clone size, J gene, V gene, CDR3 protein. Clone size, where shown, is once, few, many, or a class for clones that have expanded.

few TRBJ2-4 TRBV28 CASSSFRDSVVIQYF
. TRBJ2-2 TRBV7-2 CASSGGRSDTGELFF
. TRBJ2-1 TRBV3-1 CASSQEGAGQFF
. TRBJ2-5 TRBV5-1 CASSGTSGSGETQYF
. TRBJ2-3 TRBV12-3/TRBV12-4 CASSHGTSGAPQYF
few TRBJ2-1 TRBV7-9 CASSLEGQEFF
. TRBJ2-5 TRBV12-3/TRBV12-4 CASSSGHQETQYF
few TRBJ2-2 TRBV7-9 CASSRRWGRLRAGELFF
many TRBJ2-7 TRBV7-2 CASSLAPRGYEQYF
few TRBJ1-5 TRBV12-3/TRBV12-4 CASSHSQFKAPQHF
. TRBJ2-3 TRBV6-2/TRBV6-3 CASSGSGTLPDTQYF
many TRBJ2-3 TRBV5-1 CASSLGLAGIVDTQYF
few TRBJ2-3 TRBV5-1 CASSAADSSTDTQYF
few TRBJ2-7 TRBV14 CASSQGDLSGISYEQYF
few TRBJ2-5 TRBV9 CASSSTGGAVETQYF
many TRBJ2-3 TRBV6-2/TRBV6-3 CASSYPRVGLRSTDTQYF
few TRBJ2-1 TRBV5-1 CASSLARRDNEQFF
few TRBJ2-3 TRBV7-9 CASSLAGPRGTDTQYF
few TRBJ2-3 TRBV12-3/TRBV12-4 CASSFFLAGETDTQYF
. TRBJ2-1 TRBV6-1 CASSPLAGVPPEQFF
. TRBJ2-2 TRBV29-1 CSAIGGSRELFF
. TRBJ2-3 TRBV20-1 CSAPRLARTDTQYF
many TRBJ1-1 TRBV10-3 CAISSGQGTENTEAFF
. TRBJ1-3 TRBV12-3/TRBV12-4 CASSFGQRSTIYF
few TRBJ2-3 TRBV4-1 CASSQTGGRTSSTDTQYF
. TRBJ1-2 TRBV2 CASSTGTDIFYGYTF
. TRBJ2-7 TRBV6-5 CASSSPGQGIHVYEQYF
. TRBJ2-1 TRBV12-3/TRBV12-4 CASSSGWYNEQFF
. TRBJ2-6 TRBV5-6 CASSGGQAGANVLTF
. TRBJ2-5 TRBV29-1 CSVERTSQETQYF